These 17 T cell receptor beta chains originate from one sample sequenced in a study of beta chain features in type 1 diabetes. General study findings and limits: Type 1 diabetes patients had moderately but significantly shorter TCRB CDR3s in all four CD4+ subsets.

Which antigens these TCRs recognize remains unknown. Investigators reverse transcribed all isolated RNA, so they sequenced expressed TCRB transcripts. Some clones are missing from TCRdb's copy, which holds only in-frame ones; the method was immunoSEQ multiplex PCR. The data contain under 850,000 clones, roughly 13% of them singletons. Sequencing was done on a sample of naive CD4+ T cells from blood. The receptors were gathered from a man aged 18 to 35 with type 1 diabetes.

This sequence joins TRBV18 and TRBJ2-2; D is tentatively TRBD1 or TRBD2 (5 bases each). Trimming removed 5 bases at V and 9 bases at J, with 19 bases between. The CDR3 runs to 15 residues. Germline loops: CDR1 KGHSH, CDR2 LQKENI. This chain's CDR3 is CASSRGDGLRRELFF. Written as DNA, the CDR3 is TGTGCCAGCTCAAGAGGGGACGGTCTTCGCCGGGAGCTGTTTTTT.

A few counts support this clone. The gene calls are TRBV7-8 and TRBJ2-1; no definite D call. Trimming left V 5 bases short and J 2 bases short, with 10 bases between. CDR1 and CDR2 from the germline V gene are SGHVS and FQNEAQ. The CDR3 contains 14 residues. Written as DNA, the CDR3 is TGTGCCAGCAGCCTGACTGCAACCTACAATGAGCAGTTCTTC. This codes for CASSLTATYNEQFF. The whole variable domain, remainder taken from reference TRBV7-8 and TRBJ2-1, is GAGVSQSPRYKVAKRGQDVALRCDPISGHVSLFWYQQALGQGPEFLTYFQNEAQLDKSGLPSDRFFAERPEGSVSTLKIQRTQQEDSAVYLCASSLTATYNEQFFGPGTRLTVL.

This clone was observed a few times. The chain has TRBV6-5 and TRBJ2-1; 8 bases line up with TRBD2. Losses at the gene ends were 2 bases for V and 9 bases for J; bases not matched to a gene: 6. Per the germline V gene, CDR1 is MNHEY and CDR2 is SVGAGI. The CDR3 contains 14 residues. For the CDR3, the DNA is TGTGCCAGCAGTTACCCCGGACTAGCTGGTGAGCAGTTCTTC. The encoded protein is CASSYPGLAGEQFF.

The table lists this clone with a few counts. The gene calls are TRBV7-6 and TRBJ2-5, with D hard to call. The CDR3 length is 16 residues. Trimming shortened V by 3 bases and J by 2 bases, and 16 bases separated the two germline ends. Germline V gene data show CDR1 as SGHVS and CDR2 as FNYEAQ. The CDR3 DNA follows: TGTGCCAGCAGCTTGGTAGATAGCTGGAAGCAAGAGACCCAGTACTTC. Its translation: CASSLVDSWKQETQYF. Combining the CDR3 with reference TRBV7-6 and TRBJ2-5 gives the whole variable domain GAGVSQSPRYKVTKRGQDVALRCDPISGHVSLYWYRQALGQGPEFLTYFNYEAQQDKSGLPNDRFSAERPEGSISTLTIQRTEQRDSAMYRCASSLVDSWKQETQYFGPGTRLLVL.

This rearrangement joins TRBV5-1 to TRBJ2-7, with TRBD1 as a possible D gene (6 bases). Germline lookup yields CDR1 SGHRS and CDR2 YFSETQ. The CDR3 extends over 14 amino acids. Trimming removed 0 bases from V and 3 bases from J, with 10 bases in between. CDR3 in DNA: TGCGCCAGCAGCTTGGGACAGGAGATCTACGAGCAGTACTTC. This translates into CASSLGQEIYEQYF.

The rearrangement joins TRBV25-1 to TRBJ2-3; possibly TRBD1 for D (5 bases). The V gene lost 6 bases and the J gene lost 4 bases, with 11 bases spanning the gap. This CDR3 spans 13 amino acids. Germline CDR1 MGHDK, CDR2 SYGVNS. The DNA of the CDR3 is TGTGCCAGCAGCAGGACACCATCAGATACGCAGTATTTT. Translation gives CASSRTPSDTQYF.

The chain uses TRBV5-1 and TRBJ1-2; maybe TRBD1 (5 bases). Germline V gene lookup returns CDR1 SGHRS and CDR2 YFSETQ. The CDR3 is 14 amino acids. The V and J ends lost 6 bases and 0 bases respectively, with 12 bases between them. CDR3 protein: CASKRTNSNYGYTF. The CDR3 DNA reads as TGCGCCAGCAAGAGGACAAATTCTAACTATGGCTACACCTTC.

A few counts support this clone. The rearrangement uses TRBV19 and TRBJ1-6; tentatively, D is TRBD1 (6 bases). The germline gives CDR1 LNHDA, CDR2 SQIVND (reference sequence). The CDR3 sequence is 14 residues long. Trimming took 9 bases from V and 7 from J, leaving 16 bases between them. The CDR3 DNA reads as TGTGCCAGCCGTCCTTCCCAGGGGAATTCACCCCTCCACTTT. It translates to CASRPSQGNSPLHF.

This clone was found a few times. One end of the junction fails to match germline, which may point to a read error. This CDR3 is CASSQEEAANYGYTF. The CDR3 DNA reads as TGTGCCAGCAGCCAAGAGGAGGCAGCTAACTATGGCTACACCTTC. V and J are TRBV4-1 and TRBJ1-2; D is unresolved. The CDR3 totals 15 residues. Germline-derived CDR1 and CDR2 are MGHRA and YSYEKL.

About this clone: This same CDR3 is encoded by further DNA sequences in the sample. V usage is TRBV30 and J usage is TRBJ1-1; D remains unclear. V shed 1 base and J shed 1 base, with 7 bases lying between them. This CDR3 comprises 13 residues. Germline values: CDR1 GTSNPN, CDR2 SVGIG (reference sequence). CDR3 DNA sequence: TGTGCCTGGAGTGGAAGCGGGAACACTGAAGCTTTCTTT. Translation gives CAWSGSGNTEAFF. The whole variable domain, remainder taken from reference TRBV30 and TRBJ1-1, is SQTIHQWPATLVQPVGSPLSLECTVEGTSNPNLYWYRQAAGRGLQLLFYSVGIGQISSEVPQNLSASRPQDRQFILSSKKLLLSDSGFYLCAWSGSGNTEAFFGQGTRLTVV.

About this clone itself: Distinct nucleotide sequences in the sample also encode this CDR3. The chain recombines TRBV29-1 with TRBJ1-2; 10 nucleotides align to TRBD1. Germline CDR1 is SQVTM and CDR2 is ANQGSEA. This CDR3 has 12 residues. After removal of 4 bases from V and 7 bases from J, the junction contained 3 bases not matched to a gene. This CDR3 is CSVGQGALGYTF. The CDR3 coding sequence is TGCAGCGTTGGACAGGGGGCGCTTGGCTACACCTTC.

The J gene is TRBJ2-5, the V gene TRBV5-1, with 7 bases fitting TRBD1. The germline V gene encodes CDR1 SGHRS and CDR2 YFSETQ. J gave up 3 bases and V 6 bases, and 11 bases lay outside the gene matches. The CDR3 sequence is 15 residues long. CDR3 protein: CASTRGAQGEETQYF. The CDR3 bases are TGCGCCAGCACCCGGGGTGCGCAGGGGGAAGAGACCCAGTACTTC.

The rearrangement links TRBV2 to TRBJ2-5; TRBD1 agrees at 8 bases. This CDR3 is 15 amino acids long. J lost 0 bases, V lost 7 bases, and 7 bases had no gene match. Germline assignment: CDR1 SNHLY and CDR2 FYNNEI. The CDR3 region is CASIPNRGNQETQYF. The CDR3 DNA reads TGTGCCAGCATACCGAACAGGGGGAACCAAGAGACCCAGTACTTC. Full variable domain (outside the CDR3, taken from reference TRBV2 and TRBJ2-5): EPEVTQTPSHQVTQMGQEVILRCVPISNHLYFYWYRQILGQKVEFLVSFYNNEISEKSEIFDDQFSVERPDGSNFTLKIRSTKLEDSAMYFCASIPNRGNQETQYFGPGTRLLVL.

CDR3 amino acids: CSVTNGFSGYTF. The CDR3, as DNA: TGCAGCGTTACAAACGGTTTCTCGGGCTACACCTTC. V gene TRBV29-1 combines with J gene TRBJ1-2; D remains unclear. Germline V gene lookup returns CDR1 SQVTM and CDR2 ANQGSEA. Trimming removed 5 bases at V and 8 bases at J, with 15 bases between. The CDR3 length is 12 residues.

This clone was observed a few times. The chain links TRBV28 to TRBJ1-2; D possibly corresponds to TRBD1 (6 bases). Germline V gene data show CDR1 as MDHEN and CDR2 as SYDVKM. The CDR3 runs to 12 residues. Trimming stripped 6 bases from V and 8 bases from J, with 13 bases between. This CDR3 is CASSPVGGGYTF. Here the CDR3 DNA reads TGTGCCAGCAGCCCGGTGGGGGGCGGCTACACCTTC.

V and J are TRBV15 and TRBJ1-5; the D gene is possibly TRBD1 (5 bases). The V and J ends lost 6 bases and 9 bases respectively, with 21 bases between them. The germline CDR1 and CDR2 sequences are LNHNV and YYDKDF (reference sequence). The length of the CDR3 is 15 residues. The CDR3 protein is CATSPESPGARPQHF. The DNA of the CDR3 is TGTGCCACCAGTCCAGAAAGCCCCGGGGCCCGGCCCCAGCATTTT. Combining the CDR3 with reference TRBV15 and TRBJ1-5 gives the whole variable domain DAMVIQNPRYQVTQFGKPVTLSCSQTLNHNVMYWYQQKSSQAPKLLFHYYDKDFNNEADTPDNFQSRRPNTSFCFLDIRSPGLGDTAMYLCATSPESPGARPQHFGDGTRLSIL.

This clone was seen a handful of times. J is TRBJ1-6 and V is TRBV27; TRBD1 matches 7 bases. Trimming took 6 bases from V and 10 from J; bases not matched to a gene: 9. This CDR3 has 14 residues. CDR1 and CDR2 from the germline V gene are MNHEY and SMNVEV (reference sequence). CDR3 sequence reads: CASSRTGVESPLHF. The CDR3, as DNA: TGTGCCAGCAGCCGTACAGGGGTCGAATCACCCCTCCACTTT.